One sample yielded the 9 T cell receptor beta chains listed below, sequenced in a study of regulatory T cells in long-lasting Graves disease. Arm-PCR of CDR3 regions and iRepertoire HTBI primers were the basis on which TCR beta libraries were built. Each CDR3 protein is one row after TCRdb ran MiXCR on the multiplex PCR reads. The sample has 510,000 or so distinct CDR3 sequences; around 12% are singletons. Sample time point: newly diagnosed GD, antithyroid drugs for less than 3 months. Isolated PBMC RNA provided the starting material for the TCR library. The data also belong to a second study, concerning T cells in Graves' hyperthyroidism and ophthalmopathy.

The sample was peripheral blood mononuclear cells (PBMCs), taken at new diagnosis, from a patient treated with antithyroid drugs. Receptor source: a woman aged 30 to 39 with Graves disease.

The V and J genes are TRBV6-9 and TRBJ2-4; 7 bases map to TRBD1. The trim removed 3 bases at V and 0 bases at J, leaving 14 bases unmatched. The CDR3 runs 19 residues. From germline, CDR1 is MNHGY and CDR2 SVAAGI. The CDR3 here is CASSYFRTGLPLAKNIQYF. The DNA for the CDR3 is TGTGCCAGCAGTTACTTTCGGACAGGATTGCCACTAGCCAAAAACATTCAGTACTTC.

This clonotype was seen repeatedly, ten times or more. The rearrangement joins TRBV11-2 to TRBJ2-7; no clear D gene. The V end was cut by 1 base, the J end by 4 bases, with 8 bases between. Germline V gene data show CDR1 as SGHAT and CDR2 as FQNNGV. This CDR3 is 13 amino acids long. Here the CDR3 reads CASSLAFLYEQYF. The CDR3 DNA reads as TGTGCCAGCAGCTTAGCATTCCTTTACGAGCAGTACTTC.

This chain links TRBV13 with TRBJ2-7; TRBD1 aligns across 10 bases. Germline assignment: CDR1 PRHDT and CDR2 FYEKMQ (reference sequence). The CDR3 is made up of 16 amino acids. Unmatched junction bases numbered 9, after V lost 5 bases and J lost 2 bases. Written as DNA, the CDR3 is TGTGCCAGCAGCCCCGGGACAGGGGATCCCGCCTACGAGCAGTACTTC. Translating it yields CASSPGTGDPAYEQYF.

This clonotype occurred many times. CDR3 in amino acids: CASSPRRMSSYEQYF. In DNA, the CDR3 is TGTGCCAGCAGCCCCAGGAGGATGAGCTCCTACGAGCAGTACTTC. The chain uses TRBV5-6 and TRBJ2-7; TRBD2 is a possible D gene (5 bases). CDR1 and CDR2 from the germline V gene are SGHDT and YYEEEE. V was shortened by 4 bases and J by 0 bases, with 14 bases between the two germline ends. The CDR3 spans 15 residues.

This clonotype was picked up many times. The chain couples TRBV28 to TRBJ1-2, with 8 positions matching TRBD1. This CDR3 has 12 residues. From germline, CDR1 is MDHEN and CDR2 SYDVKM. V trimming: 7 bases; J trimming: 7 bases; junction bases outside the gene matches: 5. The CDR3 sequence: CASTPDRAGYTF. CDR3 sequence (DNA): TGTGCCAGCACCCCGGACAGGGCTGGCTACACCTTC.

This clonotype was seen many times. The chain employs TRBV12-3 or TRBV12-4 and TRBJ2-7; 9 nucleotides align to TRBD1. The CDR3 extends over 15 amino acids. V lost 8 bases to trimming and J lost 3 bases; unmatched junction nucleotides: 11. CDR3 DNA sequence: TGTGCCAGCGCCGCAGGCGGACAGGGGATCTACGAGCAGTACTTC. Protein: CASAAGGQGIYEQYF.

This clonotype was observed many times. The genes are TRBV11-3 and TRBJ1-6, with a possible D match to TRBD1 (6 bases). The V and J ends lost 0 bases and 8 bases respectively, with 11 bases between them. The CDR3 is 15 amino acids. Per the germline V gene, CDR1 is SGHNT and CDR2 is YENEEA. CDR3 sequence: CASSLDRTEYSPLHF. In nucleotides, the CDR3 is TGTGCCAGCAGCTTAGATCGGACAGAGTATTCACCCCTCCACTTT. The full variable domain, completed using reference TRBV11-3 and TRBJ1-6, is EAGVVQSPRYKIIEKKQPVAFWCNPISGHNTLYWYLQNLGQGPELLIRYENEEAVDDSQLPKDRFSAERLKGVDSTLKIQPAELGDSAVYLCASSLDRTEYSPLHFGNGTRLTVT.

This clonotype has just a few counts. This chain joins TRBV4-2 and TRBJ1-6; 8 positions agree with TRBD1. Losses at the gene ends were 4 bases for V and 9 bases for J; bases not matched to a gene: 5. The CDR3 loop spans 14 amino acids. In germline, CDR1 is LGHNA, CDR2 YNFKEQ. The CDR3 region has the DNA TGTGCCAGCAGCCGCGCAGGGGGCAGTTCACCCCTCCACTTT. Translating gives CASSRAGGSSPLHF.

This clonotype was found many times. The genes are TRBV20-1 and TRBJ2-5; tentative D call: TRBD2 (6 bases). The CDR3 loop spans 15 amino acids. The germline V gene has CDR1 DFQATT and CDR2 SNEGSKA (reference sequence). Trimming pared 3 bases from V and 0 bases from J, leaving 14 bases between. As DNA, the CDR3 is TGCAGTGCTAGTTTCCGGGACTTGAACCAAGAGACCCAGTACTTC. Translating it yields CSASFRDLNQETQYF.